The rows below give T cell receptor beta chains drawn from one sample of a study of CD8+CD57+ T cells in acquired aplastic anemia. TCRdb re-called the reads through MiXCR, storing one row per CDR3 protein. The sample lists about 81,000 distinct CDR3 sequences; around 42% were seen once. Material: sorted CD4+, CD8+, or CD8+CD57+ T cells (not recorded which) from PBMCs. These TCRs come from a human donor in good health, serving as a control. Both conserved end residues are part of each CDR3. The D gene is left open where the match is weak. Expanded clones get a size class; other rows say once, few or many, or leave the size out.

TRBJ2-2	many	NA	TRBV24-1	CATSDFGGSTGNTGELFF	TGTGCCACCAGTGATTTCGGAGGATCGACAGGGAACACCGGGGAGCTGTTTTTT
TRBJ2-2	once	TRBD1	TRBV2	CASRRTGDTGELFF	TGTGCCAGCAGGAGGACAGGGGACACCGGGGAGCTGTTTTTT
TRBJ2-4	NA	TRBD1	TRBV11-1	CASSPRTGPKNIQYF	TGTGCCAGCAGCCCTAGGACAGGCCCCAAAAACATTCAGTACTTC
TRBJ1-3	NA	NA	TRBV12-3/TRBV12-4	CASSYSNSGNTIYF	TGTGCCAGCAGTTACTCCAACTCTGGAAACACCATATATTTT
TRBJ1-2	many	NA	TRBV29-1	CSVDSGSYGYTF	TGCAGCGTAGATTCGGGATCCTATGGCTACACCTTC
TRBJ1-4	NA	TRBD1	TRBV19	CASSPWTGVEKLFF	TGTGCCAGTAGTCCTTGGACAGGGGTTGAAAAACTGTTTTTT
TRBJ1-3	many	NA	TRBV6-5	CASSYGSSGNTIYF	TGTGCCAGCAGTTACGGGAGCTCTGGAAACACCATATATTTT
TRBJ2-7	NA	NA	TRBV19	CASSVGGPGALYEQYF	TGTGCCAGTAGTGTGGGGGGCCCGGGAGCCTTATACGAGCAGTACTTC
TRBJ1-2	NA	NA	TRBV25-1	CASSSWGAYSTSYGYTF	TGTGCCAGCAGTAGTTGGGGGGCGTATTCCACTTCCTATGGCTACACCTTC
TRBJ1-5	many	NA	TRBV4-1	CASSQVSNQPQHF	TGCGCCAGCAGCCAAGTGAGCAATCAGCCCCAGCATTTT
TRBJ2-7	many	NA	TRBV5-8	CASNPGYLGEQYF	TGTGCCAGCAACCCGGGGTATTTGGGGGAGCAGTACTTC
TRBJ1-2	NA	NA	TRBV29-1	CSVDSHSNYGYTF	TGCAGCGTTGACAGCCACTCTAACTATGGCTACACCTTC
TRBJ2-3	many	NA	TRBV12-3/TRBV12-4	CASSTRTDTQYF	TGTGCCAGCAGTACCCGAACAGATACGCAGTATTTT
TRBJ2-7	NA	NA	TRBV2	CASSSPGTAPGDF	TGTGCCAGCAGTTCCCCTGGGACAGCTCCGGGAGACTTC
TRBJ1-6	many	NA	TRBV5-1	CASSLSQGSNSPLHF	TGCGCCAGCAGCTTGTCGCAGGGATCAAATTCACCCCTCCACTTT
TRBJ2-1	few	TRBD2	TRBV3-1	CASSDTGLAYVEQFF	TGTGCCAGCAGCGACACTGGACTAGCGTACGTTGAGCAGTTCTTC
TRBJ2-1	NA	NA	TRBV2	CATATTVYNEQFF	TGTGCCACCGCTACGACAGTCTACAATGAGCAGTTCTTC
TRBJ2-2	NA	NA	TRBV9	CAGSAGSTNTGELFF	TGTGCCGGCAGCGCGGGTTCGACGAACACCGGGGAGCTGTTTTTT
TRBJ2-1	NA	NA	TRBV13	CASSFLAASSYNEQFF	TGTGCCAGTAGTTTCCTAGCTGCGAGCTCCTACAATGAGCAGTTCTTC
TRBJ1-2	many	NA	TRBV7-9	CASRQSRGDGYTF	TGTGCCAGCAGGCAGTCCCGGGGCGATGGCTACACCTTC
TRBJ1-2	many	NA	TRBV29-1	CSVGGDRHHGYTF	TGCAGCGTCGGAGGAGACAGACACCATGGCTACACCTTC
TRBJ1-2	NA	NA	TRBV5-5	CASSQSDYGYTF	TGTGCCAGCAGCCAGTCGGACTATGGCTACACCTTC
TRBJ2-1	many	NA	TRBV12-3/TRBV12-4	CASRRLGVYNEQFF	TGTGCCAGCAGGAGACTCGGAGTGTACAATGAGCAGTTCTTC
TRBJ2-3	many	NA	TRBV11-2	CASRSTDTQYF	TGTGCCAGCAGATCCACAGATACGCAGTATTTT
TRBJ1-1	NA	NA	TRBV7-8	CASSLGARTEAFF	TGTGCCAGCAGCTTGGGGGCACGGACTGAAGCTTTCTTT
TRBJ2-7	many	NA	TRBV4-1	CASSQVYLGNEQYF	TGCGCCAGCAGCCAAGTGTACCTAGGTAACGAGCAGTACTTC
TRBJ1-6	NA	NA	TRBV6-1	CASSNRGTDYNSPLHF	TGTGCCAGCTCCAACCGGGGGACGGACTATAATTCACCCCTCCACTTT
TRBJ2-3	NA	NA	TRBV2	CASSAQNLQTGYF	TGTGCCAGCAGTGCCCAGAACCTCCAAACGGGGTATTTT
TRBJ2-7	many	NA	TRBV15	CATSRDEGSEQYF	TGTGCCACCAGCAGAGATGAGGGGTCCGAGCAGTACTTC
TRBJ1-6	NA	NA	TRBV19	CASSIRGSDSPLHF	TGTGCCAGTAGTATTCGAGGGTCGGATTCACCCCTCCACTTT
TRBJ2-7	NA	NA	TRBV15	CATSRDRATYEQYF	TGTGCCACCAGCAGAGATCGCGCCACCTACGAGCAGTACTTC
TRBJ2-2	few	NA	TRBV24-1	CATRDTPNTGELFF	TGTGCCACCAGGGACACCCCGAACACCGGGGAGCTGTTTTTT
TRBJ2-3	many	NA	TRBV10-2	CASSESLEGTDTQYF	TGCGCCAGCAGTGAGTCTTTGGAGGGCACAGATACGCAGTATTTT
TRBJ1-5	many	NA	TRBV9	CASSVESGQPQHF	TGTGCCAGCAGCGTAGAGTCAGGTCAGCCCCAGCATTTT